The TCR beta chain under discussion was sequenced for a study of T cells in Graves' hyperthyroidism and ophthalmopathy (dated by TCRdb to between 2019 and 2020). Study-wide context: Peripheral blood samples were taken at the time of initial diagnosis, prior to any treatment. A discovery cohort of around 100 patients, 43 with Graves' ophthalmopathy and 57 with stable Graves' hyperthyroidism, was used to find distinguishing TCR V-J signatures. Whether ophthalmopathy could be predicted prospectively was tested in an independent validation cohort made up of fewer than 20 hyperthyroidism patients plus 17 patients who later progressed to ophthalmopathy. The 95 to 100 discovery patients were randomly divided into training and test sets at a 7:3 ratio. Thyroid tissue and blood T-cell repertoires from several Graves' hyperthyroidism patients were also compared in the study. Following sampling, methimazole starting at 30 mg daily was given to hyperthyroidism patients, and high-dose intravenous methylprednisolone was given to ophthalmopathy patients. TCR Vbeta CDR3 sequencing of 135 peripheral blood samples (over 40 ophthalmopathy, approximately 80 hyperthyroidism and some 17 progressor patients) is reported in the paper.

Stable Graves' hyperthyroidism was defined as no progression to ophthalmopathy during 18 months of follow-up. Hyperthyroidism patients were aged 18 to 65 years and newly diagnosed, with disease duration of less than 2 months. Any patient with an uncontrolled infection, another autoimmune disease, pregnancy or lactation was excluded. Diagnoses relied on clinical symptoms, serum thyroxine and TRAb, thyroid ultrasound and orbital computed tomography. PBMCs were isolated from 8 to 10 ml of fresh peripheral blood by Ficoll-Paque density gradient centrifugation. Total RNA was extracted using Trizol reagent, and RNA quality was assessed on an Agilent 2100 Bioanalyzer. This clonotype was seen many times. Its specific antigen is unknown. Base qualities are missing; no much larger clone stands one base away. Overall study results and their limits: No statistical method was used to set the sample size in advance, and investigators knew the group allocation. Blood samples also contained most of the expanded thyroid clonotypes (frequency above 0.001), which suggests that blood repertoires may reflect thyroid immune responses. A model built on a 13 V-J signature distinguished ophthalmopathy from stable hyperthyroidism, reaching 85% to 90% sensitivity and under 84% specificity in cross-validation and 80%/75% in testing. During validation, the model predicted progression to ophthalmopathy a median of around six months ahead of onset, with almost 71% sensitivity and under 85% specificity.

V is clipped by 0 bases and J by 0 bases, and the sequence between their germline boundaries is 15 bases long. The CDR3 numbers 17 residues from cysteine through phenylalanine. The kept DNA is CDR3 alone, 51 bases in frame from the first base. Taken from the germline V gene (reference sequence), the CDR1 and CDR2 loops are DFQATT and SNEGSKA. The TCR beta CDR3 regions were amplified from RNA transcripts. A first-round RT-PCR of the TCR CDR3 used the HTBI primer set with the Qiagen OneStep RT-PCR kit. Libraries were constructed in a second round of multiplex PCR, after which size selection and purification were carried out. Libraries were sequenced paired-end with 100 bp reads on an Illumina HiSeq2000. Concerning the study's data processing: Raw data were processed with SOAPnuke, discarding reads with adapters, uncalled bases, mean Phred below 15, or no exact constant-primer or identifier match. COPE v1.2.5 was used to merge high-quality paired reads, and clonotypes were defined as unique nucleotide sequences. MiTCR v1.1 was used to align the clonotypes against IMGT TRBV, TRBD and TRBJ reference segments. The analysis was restricted to V-J combinations with a frequency above 0.0001, which together covered 98% to 99.2% of the repertoires. The TCS score was defined as the ratio of F50 (clonal expansion) to E x V (chaos), calculated using BLOSUM62-based TCRdist between CDR3 peptides within each V-J. Welch's t-statistics and random forest reduced 500 to 650 V-J features to 10 to 15, which were used in a naive Bayes classifier (R e1071). TCRdb handled the public reads itself, with Q25 trimming in fastp and clone calling in MiXCR, and kept productive beta chains. Rows merge per CDR3 protein into single entries with the most common DNA and genes. In this record, the V and J calls reflect TCRdb's handling and not the investigators' own analysis. This sample is represented by 650,000 to 750,000 distinct CDR3 sequences; about 14% of them were singletons. Of the sample, around 9.6% is held by the ten largest clones.

The material sequenced was blood. The chain joins TRBV20-1 to TRBJ1-3; no D gene call is confident. The sequence came from a woman aged 18-35 years with Graves' hyperthyroidism. The sequenced DNA: TGCAGTGCTAGAGATGGGGAAGGGTTTAGCTCTGGAAACACCATATATTTT. The resulting protein is CSARDGEGFSSGNTIYF.